The 16 T cell receptor beta chains given below trace back to one sample, sequenced in a study of CD8 T cells in Susac syndrome. It was with random hexamers that roughly 0.45 to 1 ug RNA was reverse transcribed. Via MiXCR, TCRdb re-called the immunoSEQ multiplex PCR reads, giving one row per CDR3 protein. The data contain approximately 140,000 distinct CDR3 sequences, around 85% of them singletons. Sequencing input: CD8+ T cells from PBMCs. These receptor sequences come from a human donor with multiple sclerosis.

The gene calls are TRBV28 and TRBJ2-7, with D hard to call. The CDR3 runs to 11 residues. CDR1 is MDHEN, CDR2 SYDVKM, per germline. Trimming removed 5 bases at V and 6 bases at J, with 8 bases between. CDR3 sequence: CASSLGPEQYF. The CDR3 DNA is TGTGCCAGCAGTCTAGGGCCCGAGCAGTACTTC.

The chain combines TRBV5-4 with TRBJ2-2; 11 bases align to TRBD1. In germline, CDR1 is SGHNT, CDR2 YYREEE (reference sequence). V lost 2 bases and J lost 4; bases outside the gene matches: 4. This CDR3 has 16 amino acids. CDR3 loop: CASSLLGTGGTGELFF. In DNA, the CDR3 is TGTGCCAGCAGCTTACTGGGGACAGGGGGCACCGGGGAGCTGTTTTTT.

This chain uses TRBV27 with TRBJ2-7; no firm D call. Germline CDR1 is MNHEY and CDR2 is SMNVEV (reference sequence). The V gene lost 3 bases and the J gene lost 3 bases, with 9 bases spanning the gap. The CDR3 length is 13 residues. CDR3 sequence: CASSFSHGYEQYF. CDR3 in DNA: TGTGCCAGCAGTTTCAGCCATGGCTACGAGCAGTACTTC.

The chain carries TRBV27 and TRBJ2-7; D is ambiguous. Germline V gene lookup returns CDR1 MNHEY and CDR2 SMNVEV (reference sequence). The length of the CDR3 is 13 residues. V was cut by 0 bases and J by 4 bases, with 7 bases left in between. The CDR3 DNA follows: TGTGCCAGCAGTTTATCGATCGGATACGAGCAGTACGTC. Amino acids: CASSLSIGYEQYV.

A note on this clonotype: One end of the junction does not line up with germline, which may come from a read error. CDR3 loop: CAGSFNGGTDDGYTF. The DNA of the CDR3 is TGTGCCGGCAGTTTTAACGGGGGGACGGATGATGGCTACACCTTC. The chain employs TRBV27 and TRBJ1-2; weak D call: TRBD1 (5 bases). The CDR3 totals 15 residues. CDR1 and CDR2 from the germline V gene are MNHEY and SMNVEV (reference sequence).

The V and J genes are TRBV6-1 and TRBJ2-3; D is perhaps TRBD2 (6 bases). Trimming left V 3 bases short and J 5 bases short, with 15 bases between. The CDR3 has 15 amino acids. Germline loops: CDR1 MNHNS, CDR2 SASEGT. CDR3 residues: CASSEAVAVLDTQYF. CDR3 coding DNA: TGTGCCAGCAGTGAGGCGGTAGCGGTATTAGATACGCAGTATTTT.

The chain combines TRBV7-9 with TRBJ1-1; D not resolved. V was clipped by 3 bases and J by 1 base, with 9 bases between them. The CDR3 runs to 14 residues. Germline V gene data show CDR1 as SEHNR and CDR2 as FQNEAQ (reference sequence). The CDR3 is CASSLSRPNTEAFF. The CDR3 region has the DNA TGTGCCAGCAGCTTGAGCAGGCCGAACACTGAAGCTTTCTTT.

Only one count was recorded for this clonotype. V and J are TRBV5-1 and TRBJ2-1, with unresolved D. V was pared by 3 bases and J by 3 bases, with 13 bases between. In germline, CDR1 is SGHRS, CDR2 YFSETQ. This CDR3 is built from 15 residues. The CDR3 nucleotides read TGCGCCAGCAGCTCGCGCGGAGATTTCTACAATGAGCAGTTCTTC. Protein sequence: CASSSRGDFYNEQFF.

J is TRBJ1-1 and V is TRBV19; 7 bases match TRBD1. Germline V CDR1 and CDR2: LNHDA, SQIVND (reference sequence). The CDR3 has 13 amino acids. The trim removed 5 bases at V and 14 bases at J, leaving 14 bases unmatched. CDR3: CASSPATGLLGFF. CDR3 sequence (DNA): TGTGCCAGTAGTCCTGCGACAGGGCTTTTAGGATTCTTT.

This CDR3 is CASSAYPDGSSEAFF. CDR3 in DNA: TGTGCCAGCAGCGCTTACCCAGATGGTAGCTCTGAAGCTTTCTTT. V gene TRBV7-9 combines with J gene TRBJ1-1, with unresolved D. From germline, CDR1 is SEHNR and CDR2 FQNEAQ (reference sequence). CDR3 size: 15 residues. V shed 5 bases and J shed 6 bases, with 19 bases lying between them.

The chain has TRBV27 and TRBJ2-4, with 8 bases matching TRBD1. Germline trimming cut 4 bases from V and 9 bases from J; bases unmatched to any gene: 2. Germline CDR1 is MNHEY and CDR2 is SMNVEV (reference sequence). The CDR3 has 12 amino acids. CDR3 DNA: TGTGCCAGCAGTTCAGGGGGCTCCATTCAGTACTTC. This sequence encodes CASSSGGSIQYF.

This clonotype was seen a handful of times. V gene TRBV2 combines with J gene TRBJ2-7, with D possibly TRBD1 on 5 matching bases. The CDR3 contains 13 residues. Trimming took off 1 base at V and 7 bases at J, with 11 bases between the two ends. Per germline, CDR1 SNHLY and CDR2 FYNNEI. The CDR3 spells CASSEEWGREQYV. CDR3 DNA sequence: TGTGCCAGCAGTGAAGAGTGGGGCCGAGAGCAGTACGTC.

The chain links TRBV4-1 to TRBJ2-3; D call uncertain. Trimming shortened V by 4 bases and J by 6 bases, and 14 bases separated the two germline ends. Germline V gene sequence: CDR1 MGHRA, CDR2 YSYEKL. The CDR3 extends over 14 amino acids. This CDR3 reads CASSRWTQLDTQYF. CDR3 nucleotides: TGCGCCAGCAGCCGCTGGACCCAACTGGATACGCAGTATTTT.

The J gene is TRBJ1-5, the V gene TRBV27, with D possibly TRBD1 on 6 matching bases. Germline V CDR1 and CDR2: MNHEY, SMNVEV (reference sequence). The CDR3 loop spans 16 amino acids. The germline V and J ends were trimmed by 0 bases and 3 bases, with 12 bases remaining between them. The DNA of the CDR3 is TGTGCCAGCAGTTTATCGGGGGGGGCCCTCAATCAGCCCCAGCATTTT. Protein product: CASSLSGGALNQPQHF.

This clonotype occurred a few times. The V gene is TRBV19, the J gene TRBJ1-1; D is perhaps TRBD1 (6 bases). Trimming shortened V by 5 bases and J by 0 bases, and 7 bases separated the two germline ends. CDR3 length equals 13 residues. Germline V gene lookup returns CDR1 LNHDA and CDR2 SQIVND (reference sequence). CDR3 nucleotide sequence: TGTGCCAGTAGTCCAGGGGTGAACACTGAAGCTTTCTTT. Encoded protein: CASSPGVNTEAFF.

V and J are TRBV27 and TRBJ2-3, with TRBD2 identical over 13 bases. V lost 2 bases, J lost 6 bases, and 5 bases stayed unmatched. There are 16 residues in the CDR3. Per germline, CDR1 MNHEY and CDR2 SMNVEV (reference sequence). The CDR3 spells CASSLILAGGPDTQYF. CDR3 sequence (DNA): TGTGCCAGCAGTTTAATACTAGCGGGAGGGCCGGATACGCAGTATTTT.